The source of this TCR beta chain is a study of response to subunit inactivated influenza vaccine. TCRdb redid the calling of the RT-PCR reads with MiXCR, one entry per CDR3 protein. In the table there are roughly 550,000 distinct CDR3 sequences, less than 25% of which are singletons. This clonotype has more than one count but fewer than ten. Germline trimming cut 11 bases from V and 6 bases from J; bases unmatched to any gene: 11. Germline CDR1 is MDHEN and CDR2 is SYDVKM. The CDR3 spans 15 residues. These data are also associated with another study on T cells expressing NK-cell markers. As reported in that work: As the method of synthesis, 5'RACE template switching with UMIs yielded TCR beta cDNA. Investigators obtained TCR beta repertoires from sorted CD3+CD56+NKG2C+, CD3+CD56+NKG2C- and CD3+CD56-NKG2C+ T cells. The study sequenced eight donors, seven HCMV-seropositive and one seronegative. NKG2C+ dominant clonotype frequencies in 6 or 7 donors were about 1.0-7.0% of CD8+ T cells. The leading position in the CD3+CD56-NKG2C+ fraction of several donors also went to these clonotypes.

The V call is TRBV28, the J call TRBJ2-2; 11 bases are a match to TRBD2. Material: CD4+ T cells sorted from PBMCs, obtained 11 to 12 days after vaccination. The source of this sequence is a man aged 45 to 65 who received an inactivated influenza vaccine. CDR3: CAGSFSGRAAGELFF. The CDR3 nucleotides are TGTGCCGGGTCTTTTAGCGGGAGGGCCGCCGGGGAGCTGTTTTTT.